This passage covers 3 T cell receptor beta chains from one sample sequenced in a study of cytomegalovirus exposure and HLA in healthy donors (dated by TCRdb to the late 2010s). The library was generated by the immunoSEQ multiplex PCR assay. As stored in TCRdb, this immuneACCESS dataset retains in-frame rearrangements with V and J assigned. A fraction of the clones does not appear; measured against another copy, unresolved V genes explain less than half of the discrepancy, and the remainder lacks a known reason. The sample table shows over 250,000 clones, and around 90% are seen once. The ten biggest clones cover over 1% of the sample. What was sequenced was PBMCs. The receptors derive from a woman in her thirties in good health and CMV-seropositive.

The DNA for the CDR3 is TGTGCCAGCAGTTGGAGCGGGAGGGCCGGAGGGAATGAGCAGTTCTTC. Residues: CASSWSGRAGGNEQFF. The chain is built from TRBV27 and TRBJ2-1, with 10 bases aligning to TRBD2. Germline trimming cut 4 bases from V and 7 bases from J; bases unmatched to any gene: 10. This CDR3 region has 16 residues. Germline V gene lookup returns CDR1 MNHEY and CDR2 SMNVEV (reference sequence).

V gene TRBV4-1 combines with J gene TRBJ1-1, with D possibly matching TRBD1 (6 bases). The germline CDR1 and CDR2 sequences are MGHRA and YSYEKL. CDR3 size: 16 residues. The V end was cut by 3 bases, the J end by 6 bases, with 20 bases between. The CDR3 DNA reads TGCGCCAGCAGCCATCAGAACAACAGGGCTAGGGCTGAAGCTTTCTTT. Its translation: CASSHQNNRARAEAFF.

The CDR3: CATSASGSYSGANVLTF. CDR3 sequence (DNA): TGTGCCACCAGCGCAAGCGGGAGTTATTCTGGGGCCAACGTCCTGACTTTC. The chain couples TRBV15 to TRBJ2-6; 8 positions agree with TRBD2. From germline, CDR1 is LNHNV and CDR2 YYDKDF (reference sequence). The CDR3 length is 17 residues. The V and J ends lost 5 bases and 1 base, in that order; junction bases with no gene match: 7.